A single sample gave rise to the 5 T cell receptor beta chains below, sequenced in a study of blood T cells in healthy people across ages. A second 7 to 11 cycle PCR used barcoded and J-beta primers. TCRdb recomputed calls from the 5' RACE reads with MiXCR, one row per CDR3 protein. Of roughly 1.4 million distinct CDR3 sequences in the sample, roughly 60% were seen once. What was sequenced was blood. The receptors come from a man younger than 35 in good health.

The J gene is TRBJ2-2, the V gene TRBV4-2, with 9 bases matching TRBD2. V lost 1 base, J lost 4 bases, and 10 bases stayed unmatched. The length of the CDR3 is 18 residues. In germline, CDR1 is LGHNA, CDR2 YNFKEQ. The CDR3 DNA sequence: TGTGCCAGCAGCCAAGTGGCGGGAGGGCTATCCGGCACCGGGGAGCTGTTTTTT. This gives the protein CASSQVAGGLSGTGELFF.

The chain has TRBV12-5 and TRBJ1-1; D is unclear. This CDR3 spans 14 amino acids. V dropped 1 base and J dropped 4 bases, with 10 bases sitting between them. The germline V gene encodes CDR1 LGHNT and CDR2 FRNRAP. The DNA for the CDR3 is TGTGCTAGTGGTTTGGCACCTCGGGGCACTGAAGCTTTCTTT. Protein sequence: CASGLAPRGTEAFF.

J is TRBJ2-1 and V is TRBV6-5; TRBD2 aligns across 11 bases. This CDR3 spans 15 amino acids. With 2 bases clipped from V and 7 bases from J, the junction kept 4 bases outside the gene matches. Germline-derived CDR1 and CDR2 are MNHEY and SVGAGI. CDR3 sequence reads: CASSYTTSGVNEQFF. The CDR3 bases are TGTGCCAGCAGTTACACGACTAGCGGGGTAAATGAGCAGTTCTTC.

This chain links TRBV6-5 with TRBJ2-2; TRBD1 might be the D (5 bases). The CDR3 extends over 16 amino acids. Germline CDR1 reads MNHEY; CDR2 reads SVGAGI. Deletions cut 0 bases from V and 2 bases from J, with 10 bases between. The DNA for the CDR3 is TGTGCCAGCAGTTACTCGATAGGACACAACACCGGGGAGCTGTTTTTT. Its protein is CASSYSIGHNTGELFF.

The sample holds one count of this clonotype. The chain uses TRBV5-1 and TRBJ2-7; TRBD1 matches 8 bases. The length of the CDR3 is 14 residues. Germline V gene data show CDR1 as SGHRS and CDR2 as YFSETQ. J was trimmed by 7 bases and V by 3 bases; bases with no gene match: 9. The CDR3 DNA is TGCGCCAGCAGCTATCCGGGACAGGCGAGAGAGCAGTACTTC. Translated: CASSYPGQAREQYF.